Listed here is a single TCR beta chain. This clone was seen only once. Its antigen target is currently unknown. Base quality data are lacking; no much larger clone is found one base away. The immunoSEQ Assay was the method used to sequence TCRbeta CDR3 regions. After extraction, genomic DNA underwent amplification by bias-controlled multiplex PCR, followed by high-throughput sequencing. Processing in the source paper ran as follows. To quantify the absolute abundance of each unique TCRbeta CDR3 region, sequences were collapsed and filtered. T cell fraction was estimated by normalizing TCRbeta template counts to usable DNA, with usable DNA measured through amplification of reference genes found in all nucleated cells. Repertoire TCRs were annotated as SARS-CoV-2-specific when V gene, CDR3 amino acid sequence and J gene were exactly matched to a known reactive TCR set. The reference SARS-CoV-2 TCR set was derived from MIRA and filtered for enrichment in COVID-19-positive ImmuneCODE repertoires, a step that removed public or cross-reactive TCRs. Based on the MIRA antigens, annotated TCRs were further analysed at the level of specific ORF or position within ORF. Breadth was defined as the number of annotated unique rearrangements divided by the total number of unique productive rearrangements, and depth was defined as the summed frequency of the annotated unique rearrangements. TCR breadth was compared between groups using two-sided Wilcoxon rank-sum tests. TCRdb's version of the immuneACCESS table is confined to in-frame rearrangements and falls short of the full clone set. An unresolved V gene accounts for under half of the shortfall where checked; the remainder is of unknown origin. The V and J calls and clone size are taken from that table; D and trimming were inferred from the DNA. In all, the sample holds some 410,000 clones, and about 90% of those were seen once. In total, the top ten clones hold over 1.5% of the sample.

In the germline V gene, CDR1 corresponds to SNHLY and CDR2 to FYNNEI. The CDR3, cysteine through phenylalanine, is 15 amino acids long. Left in the record is the CDR3 DNA by itself, 45 bases read in frame from the first base. Relative to germline, V is 7 bases shorter and J is 4 bases shorter, with 19 bases between their ends. This record belongs to a study of Ad26.COV2.S vaccination and SARS-CoV-2 variants (dated by TCRdb to 2020 to 2023). Study-level background: Donors in the vaccine arm were drawn from COV1001, a multicentre, randomized, double-blind, placebo-controlled phase I-IIa trial testing Ad26.COV2.S in healthy adults. Trial participants were randomized into five groups of five: low-dose or high-dose Ad26.COV2.S given once or twice, or placebo on both occasions. Ad26.COV2.S was administered intramuscularly at a dose of 5x10^10 or 1x10^11 viral particles, either as one shot or as two shots given 56 days apart. The TCR-sequenced set comprised around 30 samples: 19 Ad26.COV2.S vaccine recipients, 5 placebo recipients and 8 SARS-CoV-2 convalescent individuals. Blinding of investigators to trial group allocation was maintained during experiments and outcome assessment. TCRbeta repertoire sequencing served as the tool for gauging how specific and how broad the SARS-CoV-2-reactive T cell receptors were following Ad26.COV2.S vaccination. The research as a whole found: Higher spike-specific TCR breadth was observed in Ad26.COV2.S recipients than in placebo recipients (P = 0.0014). Vaccine and placebo recipients had similar non-spike TCR breadth, a finding consistent with the vaccine containing only spike. Comparing responses between vaccine doses or regimens was not something the study was powered to do. The authors noted that total T cell responses may have been underestimated by the TCR breadth and depth analyses. After vaccination, substantial breadth of spike-specific CD8+ and CD4+ T cell responses was reported.

The meaning of the sample's treatment or condition label: 19 received Ad26.COV2.S at low or high dose, single or two shots; about 5 received placebo; per-sample allocation not given. Repertoires of vaccine and placebo recipients were sequenced from samples taken on day 63 after the first injection. In Cohort 1b, around 25 adults aged 18-55 years were enrolled at a single site in Boston, USA, between 29 July and 7 August 2020. As a vaccine, Ad26.COV2.S was a replication-incompetent adenovirus type 26 vector that expressed a prefusion-stabilized SARS-CoV-2 spike protein derived from the original Wuhan strain.

Sequenced material: peripheral blood, taken in a trial of Ad26.COV2.S vaccine versus placebo. The chain is encoded by TRBV2 joined to TRBJ1-1; 5 matching bases give a weak D call of TRBD1. The clonotype was recovered from a person aged 18-65 years who received the Ad26.COV2.S COVID-19 vaccine or a placebo. The CDR3 sequence is CASTPAGGKGTEAFF. The sequenced DNA is TGTGCCAGCACTCCCGCCGGGGGGAAGGGCACTGAAGCTTTCTTT.